Shown below are 28 T cell receptor beta chains from a single sample sequenced in a study of blood T cell repertoires in COVID-19. Repertoires were generated with immunoSEQ multiplex PCR, while TCRdb's copy carries only in-frame clones and drops some. The sample includes about 300,000 clones, roughly 90% of them seen just once. Material for sequencing was peripheral blood. The receptors originated from a man aged 18 to 29 who had recovered from COVID-19.

The chain links TRBV9 to TRBJ1-2, with D perhaps matching TRBD1 (6 bases). From germline, CDR1 is SGDLS and CDR2 YYNGEE. The V end lost 2 bases, the J end lost 6 bases, and 14 bases lay between the germline ends. The CDR3 sequence is 14 residues long. The CDR3 sequence is CASSVQAGADGYTF. Here the CDR3 DNA reads TGTGCCAGCAGCGTGCAGGCGGGGGCGGATGGCTACACCTTC.

This sequence joins TRBV7-3 and TRBJ2-1, with 10 bases lining up with TRBD2. The ends lost 1 base at V and 5 bases at J; junction bases unmatched: 2. Germline loops: CDR1 SGHTA, CDR2 FQGTGA. CDR3 length: 15 amino acids. CDR3 sequence (DNA): TGTGCCAGCAGCTTAAGTAGCGGGGGGAACAATGAGCAGTTCTTC. Residues: CASSLSSGGNNEQFF.

V gene TRBV4-2 combines with J gene TRBJ2-3, with TRBD2 identical over 13 bases. The CDR3 is 18 residues long. Germline CDR1 reads LGHNA; CDR2 reads YNFKEQ. The junction had 7 bases not matched to a gene; V was cut back by 3 bases and J by 1 base. CDR3 coding DNA: TGTGCCAGCAGCCATACCGCCGGACTAGCGGGGGGCACAGATACGCAGTATTTT. Its protein product is CASSHTAGLAGGTDTQYF.

This chain connects TRBV7-9 to TRBJ2-7; 10 nucleotides agree with TRBD1. CDR3 length equals 15 residues. CDR1 and CDR2 (germline): SEHNR, FQNEAQ (reference sequence). V was pared by 4 bases and J by 7 bases, with 10 bases of the junction left unmatched. The CDR3 here is CASSSPGQGKLEQYF. CDR3 coding DNA: TGTGCCAGCAGCTCCCCGGGACAGGGGAAGTTGGAGCAGTACTTC.

This sequence joins TRBV6-4 and TRBJ1-2; D is unclear. The CDR3 contains 12 residues. The V gene lost 4 bases and the J gene lost 8 bases, with 11 bases spanning the gap. The germline V gene encodes CDR1 MRHNA and CDR2 SNTAGT. Here the CDR3 DNA reads TGTGCCAGCAGTGGGAGCCATGGAGGCTACACCTTC. It codes for CASSGSHGGYTF.

This sequence joins TRBV14 and TRBJ1-6; D uncertain. V was trimmed by 4 bases and J by 4 bases, leaving 14 bases between them. CDR1 SGHDN and CDR2 FVKESK come from the germline V gene. This CDR3 is built from 16 residues. The CDR3 loop reads CASSLRRAGYNSPLHF. The CDR3 nucleotides read TGTGCCAGCAGCCTACGGAGGGCAGGATATAATTCACCCCTCCACTTT.

This clone has a single count. The rearrangement uses TRBV9 and TRBJ2-5; 11 nucleotides match TRBD2. The V gene end was trimmed by 2 bases and the J gene end by 4 bases; junction bases not matched to a gene: 10. The CDR3 covers 17 residues. Germline CDR1 and CDR2: SGDLS and YYNGEE. The CDR3 loop reads CASSVLSGGAWGETQYF. CDR3 DNA: TGTGCCAGCAGCGTTCTTAGCGGGGGGGCCTGGGGAGAGACCCAGTACTTC.

V usage is TRBV2 and J usage is TRBJ2-4; no clear D. The ends were cut back, 4 bases at V and 2 bases at J, with 18 bases in the middle. The CDR3 loop spans 17 amino acids. The germline CDR1 and CDR2 sequences are SNHLY and FYNNEI. CDR3 protein: CASSGFVGGDTKNIQYF. The CDR3 coding sequence is TGTGCCAGCAGTGGGTTCGTGGGTGGCGACACCAAAAACATTCAGTACTTC.

This clone came up a few times. The chain joins TRBV13 to TRBJ2-2, with D possibly being TRBD1 (6 bases). The CDR3 is 19 amino acids. CDR1 and CDR2 from the germline V gene are PRHDT and FYEKMQ (reference sequence). Trimming cost V 8 bases and J 3 bases, with 28 bases left between them. The CDR3 protein is CASSTRRVWRRGDTGELFF. CDR3 nucleotides: TGTGCCAGCTCAACACGCAGGGTCTGGCGCAGGGGAGACACCGGGGAGCTGTTTTTT.

This clone was counted at least ten times. V usage is TRBV3-1 (or the pseudogene TRBV3-2) and J usage is TRBJ1-1, with D maybe TRBD1 (5 bases). Germline CDR1 LGHDT, CDR2 YNNKEL (reference sequence). Trimming shortened V by 3 bases and J by 1 base, and 12 bases separated the two germline ends. The CDR3 spans 15 residues. The CDR3 sequence: CASSQVHGGNTEAFF. The CDR3 DNA reads as TGTGCCAGCAGCCAGGTTCACGGGGGGAACACTGAAGCTTTCTTT.

The chain recombines TRBV7-3 with TRBJ2-1; 7 bases fit TRBD2. V shed 1 base, J shed 6 bases, and the junction held 0 bases outside the gene matches. The CDR3 runs 13 residues. Germline V gene data show CDR1 as SGHTA and CDR2 as FQGTGA. CDR3 sequence: CASSLSGGNEQFF. CDR3 nucleotides: TGTGCCAGCAGCTTAAGCGGGGGCAATGAGCAGTTCTTC.

The chain recombines TRBV7-9 with TRBJ2-7, with D tentatively TRBD2 (5 bases). The CDR3 spans 13 residues. Trimming left V 1 base short and J 3 bases short, with 7 bases between. Germline CDR1 SEHNR, CDR2 FQNEAQ (reference sequence). The CDR3 DNA reads TGTGCCAGCAGCTTAGGAGGGTTCTACGAGCAGTACTTC. This translates into CASSLGGFYEQYF.

The gene calls are TRBV7-2 and TRBJ1-2; 7 positions match TRBD1. The CDR3 length is 15 residues. Germline assignment: CDR1 SGHTA and CDR2 FQGNSA. V trimming: 2 bases; J trimming: 7 bases; junction bases outside the gene matches: 10. CDR3 loop: CASSLSQGGRRGYTF. CDR3 nucleotide sequence: TGTGCCAGCAGCTTATCTCAAGGGGGCCGGCGTGGCTACACCTTC. The full variable domain, its missing parts supplied by reference TRBV7-2 and TRBJ1-2, is GAGVSQSPSNKVTEKGKDVELRCDPISGHTALYWYRQSLGQGLEFLIYFQGNSAPDKSGLPSDRFSAERTGGSVSTLTIQRTQQEDSAVYLCASSLSQGGRRGYTFGSGTRLTVV.

V usage is TRBV6-5 and J usage is TRBJ1-1, with D possibly matching TRBD1 (6 bases). Trimming took 8 bases from V and 1 from J, leaving 14 bases between them. Germline V gene sequence: CDR1 MNHEY, CDR2 SVGAGI. This CDR3 spans 14 amino acids. This CDR3 is CASGTGTQNTEAFF. CDR3 coding DNA: TGTGCCAGCGGAACCGGGACACAGAACACTGAAGCTTTCTTT.

The V call is TRBV6-5, the J call TRBJ1-2, with TRBD1 as a possible D gene (5 bases). This CDR3 has 15 amino acids. V lost 5 bases, J lost 4 bases, and 17 bases lay in between. Germline V gene lookup returns CDR1 MNHEY and CDR2 SVGAGI. CDR3 nucleotides: TGTGCCAGCAGTCCGCACGGACAAGAGGTCTATGGCTACACCTTC. Translated, it gives CASSPHGQEVYGYTF.

Notes on this clone: The junction differs from germline at one of its ends, possibly a read error. The chain employs TRBV11-3 and TRBJ2-1, with 10 bases matching TRBD2. This CDR3 region has 14 residues. From germline, CDR1 is SGHNT and CDR2 YENEEA. As DNA, the CDR3 is TGTGCCAGCAGCTGGACTAGCGGTTACAGTGAGCAGTTCTTC. This translates into CASSWTSGYSEQFF. Full variable domain (missing parts from reference TRBV11-3 and TRBJ2-1): EAGVVQSPRYKIIEKKQPVAFWCNPISGHNTLYWYLQNLGQGPELLIRYENEEAVDDSQLPKDRFSAERLKGVDSTLKIQPAELGDSAVYLCASSWTSGYSEQFFGPGTRLTVL.

The rearrangement joins TRBV3-1 (or the pseudogene TRBV3-2) to TRBJ1-5; 10 bases line up with TRBD1. V shed 3 bases and J 2 bases; nucleotides not matched to a gene: 10. The germline V gene has CDR1 LGHDT and CDR2 YNNKEL (reference sequence). The CDR3 is 18 amino acids. CDR3 nucleotides: TGTGCCAGCAGCCAGGCCCCCGGGACAGGGGTTGGCAATCAGCCCCAGCATTTT. Translation: CASSQAPGTGVGNQPQHF.

This sequence joins TRBV27 and TRBJ2-7, with 9 positions matching TRBD1. CDR1 and CDR2 from the germline V gene are MNHEY and SMNVEV (reference sequence). V shed 2 bases, J shed 4 bases, and the junction held 0 bases outside the gene matches. The CDR3 length is 13 residues. This chain's CDR3 is CASSLGTGYEQYF. CDR3 DNA: TGTGCCAGCAGTTTAGGGACAGGGTACGAGCAGTACTTC.

As DNA, the CDR3 is TGTGCCAGCAGCTTAGGTGCAGAAGAAGCTTTCTTT. As protein: CASSLGAEEAFF. The rearrangement joins TRBV7-9 to TRBJ1-1, with D unresolved. Deletions cut 1 base from V and 8 bases from J, with 8 bases between. Germline V gene sequence: CDR1 SEHNR, CDR2 FQNEAQ (reference sequence). The CDR3 has 12 amino acids. Drawing the rest from reference TRBV7-9 and TRBJ1-1, the complete variable domain is DTGVSQNPRHKITKRGQNVTFRCDPISEHNRLYWYRQTLGQGPEFLTYFQNEAQLEKSRLLSDRFSAERPKGSFSTLEIQRTEQGDSAMYLCASSLGAEEAFFGQGTRLTVV.

The chain couples TRBV14 to TRBJ1-5; perhaps TRBD1 as D (5 bases). This CDR3 has 13 residues. The ends were cut back, 4 bases at V and 5 bases at J, with 9 bases in the middle. CDR1 is SGHDN and CDR2 is FVKESK in the germline V gene. The CDR3 loop is CASSPQVDQPQHF. The CDR3 DNA is TGTGCCAGCAGCCCACAGGTCGATCAGCCCCAGCATTTT.

The chain is built from TRBV9 and TRBJ2-1, with 7 bases matching TRBD1. This CDR3 has 13 amino acids. V dropped 0 bases and J dropped 7; count of bases not matched to a gene: 1. CDR1 and CDR2 from the germline V gene are SGDLS and YYNGEE. The chain's CDR3 is CASSVEQGNEQFF. CDR3 DNA sequence: TGTGCCAGCAGCGTAGAACAGGGGAATGAGCAGTTCTTC.

The chain has TRBV5-1 and TRBJ2-6; 9 bases map to TRBD2. CDR3 length: 17 residues. V lost 9 bases, J lost 0 bases, and 10 bases stayed unmatched. Germline V lookup: CDR1 SGHRS, CDR2 YFSETQ. The chain's CDR3 is CATQQGGGASGANVLTF. Written as DNA, the CDR3 is TGCGCCACCCAGCAGGGCGGGGGGGCCTCTGGGGCCAACGTCCTGACTTTC. Drawing the rest from reference TRBV5-1 and TRBJ2-6, the complete variable domain is KAGVTQTPRYLIKTRGQQVTLSCSPISGHRSVSWYQQTPGQGLQFLFEYFSETQRNKGNFPGRFSGRQFSNSRSEMNVSTLELGDSALYLCATQQGGGASGANVLTFGAGSRLTVL.

Of note for this clone: Sequence at one end of the junction differs from germline and may be a read error. The V call is TRBV7-7, the J call TRBJ2-1; possible D gene TRBD1, 6 bases. Germline assignment: CDR1 SSHAT and CDR2 FNYEAQ (reference sequence). There are 15 residues in the CDR3. CDR3 sequence reads: CASSSSTGQYNEQFF. The DNA for the CDR3 is TGTGCTAGCAGCTCCTCCACAGGGCAATACAATGAGCAGTTCTTC.

DNA for the CDR3: TGCGCCAGCAGCTTGGACCCGGGTGGGGAGACCCAGTACTTC. This gives the protein CASSLDPGGETQYF. The rearrangement links TRBV5-1 to TRBJ2-5, with D unclear. V lost 0 bases to trimming and J lost 5 bases, with 11 bases between them. Germline V gives CDR1 SGHRS, CDR2 YFSETQ. The CDR3 runs to 14 residues. The full variable domain, completed using reference TRBV5-1 and TRBJ2-5, is KAGVTQTPRYLIKTRGQQVTLSCSPISGHRSVSWYQQTPGQGLQFLFEYFSETQRNKGNFPGRFSGRQFSNSRSEMNVSTLELGDSALYLCASSLDPGGETQYFGPGTRLLVL.

This clone was seen once. J is TRBJ2-3 and V is TRBV4-2; perhaps TRBD2 as D (6 bases). CDR1 and CDR2 from the germline V gene are LGHNA and YNFKEQ. The CDR3 covers 17 residues. V lost 3 bases and J lost 3, with 19 bases in between. The CDR3 DNA reads TGTGCCAGCAGCCATCCAGGTCAGGGCGGGACGACAGATACGCAGTATTTT. Amino acid sequence: CASSHPGQGGTTDTQYF.

V is TRBV21-1 and J is TRBJ1-4. TRBV21-1 is labeled a pseudogene. This CDR3 spans 15 amino acids. The CDR3 spells CASSKGEGNNEKLFF. In DNA, the CDR3 is TGTGCCAGCAGCAAAGGGGAGGGAAATAATGAAAAACTGTTTTTT.

V is TRBV5-5 and J is TRBJ2-1, with D unresolved. This CDR3 region has 14 residues. With 0 bases removed from V and 2 bases from J, the gap between germline ends came to 6 bases. The V gene's germline CDR1 is SGHKS and CDR2 YYEKEE (reference sequence). The DNA of the CDR3 is TGTGCCAGCAGCTTGGGTGTCACCTACAATGAGCAGTTCTTC. It specifies CASSLGVTYNEQFF. Combining the CDR3 with reference TRBV5-5 and TRBJ2-1 gives the whole variable domain DAGVTQSPTHLIKTRGQQVTLRCSPISGHKSVSWYQQVLGQGPQFIFQYYEKEERGRGNFPDRFSARQFPNYSSELNVNALLLGDSALYLCASSLGVTYNEQFFGPGTRLTVL.

This rearrangement joins TRBV7-3 to TRBJ1-1, with 7 bases aligning to TRBD1. The CDR3 length is 15 residues. V trimming: 5 bases; J trimming: 3 bases; junction bases outside the gene matches: 9. Germline assignment: CDR1 SGHTA and CDR2 FQGTGA. The CDR3 is CASSPTGRRDTEAFF. Here the CDR3 DNA reads TGTGCCAGCAGCCCGACAGGGCGGCGGGACACTGAAGCTTTCTTT.